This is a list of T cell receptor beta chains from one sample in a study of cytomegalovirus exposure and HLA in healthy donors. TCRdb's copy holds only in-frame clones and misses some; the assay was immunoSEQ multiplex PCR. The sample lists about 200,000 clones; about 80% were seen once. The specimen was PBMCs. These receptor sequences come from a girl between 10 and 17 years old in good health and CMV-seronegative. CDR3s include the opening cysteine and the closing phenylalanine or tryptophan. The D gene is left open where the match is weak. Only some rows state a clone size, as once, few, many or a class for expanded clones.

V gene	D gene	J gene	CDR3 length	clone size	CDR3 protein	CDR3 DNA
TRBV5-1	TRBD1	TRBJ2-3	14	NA	CASKRGQGTDTQYF	TGCGCCAGCAAAAGGGGGCAAGGTACAGATACGCAGTATTTT
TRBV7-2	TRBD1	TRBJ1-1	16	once	CASSRPPQGENTEAFF	TGTGCCAGCAGCCGACCCCCACAGGGGGAGAACACTGAAGCTTTCTTT
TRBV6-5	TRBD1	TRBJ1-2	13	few	CASSYSTGHGYTF	TGTGCCAGCAGTTACTCGACAGGGCATGGCTACACCTTC
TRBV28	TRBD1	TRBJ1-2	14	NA	CASSSRDRGRGYTF	TGTGCCAGCAGTTCCCGGGACAGGGGGCGAGGCTACACCTTC
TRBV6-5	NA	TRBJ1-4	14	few	CASSPSTPGFKLFF	TGTGCCAGCAGTCCCTCCACCCCCGGGTTTAAACTGTTTTTT
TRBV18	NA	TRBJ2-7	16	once	CASSPGSAGFSYEQYF	TGTGCCAGCTCACCGGGCTCGGCAGGGTTTAGTTACGAGCAGTACTTC
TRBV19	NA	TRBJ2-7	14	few	CASSTGTRTYEQYF	TGTGCCAGTAGTACCGGGACTCGAACCTACGAGCAGTACTTC
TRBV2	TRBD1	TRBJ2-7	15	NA	CASSSLGQGASEQYF	TGTGCCAGCAGTTCCCTGGGACAGGGGGCGTCCGAGCAGTACTTC
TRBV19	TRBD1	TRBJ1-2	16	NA	CASSTRTGKGEYGYTF	TGTGCCAGTAGTACGCGGACAGGGAAGGGGGAGTATGGCTACACCTTC
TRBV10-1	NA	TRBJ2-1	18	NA	CASSVDTSQAPAIPEQFF	TGCGCCAGCAGTGTTGATACTTCACAGGCCCCTGCGATCCCTGAGCAGTTCTTC
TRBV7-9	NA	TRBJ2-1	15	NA	CASIKSQETYNEQFF	TGTGCCAGCATCAAATCACAGGAGACCTACAATGAGCAGTTCTTC
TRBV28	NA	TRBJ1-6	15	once	CASRFLSGFWSPLHF	TGTGCCAGCAGGTTCCTTTCAGGGTTCTGGTCACCCCTCCACTTT
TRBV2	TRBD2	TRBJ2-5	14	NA	CASKGRRGEETQYF	TGTGCCAGCAAGGGTAGACGGGGGGAAGAGACCCAGTACTTC
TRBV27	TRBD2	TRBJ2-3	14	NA	CASRTSGVWDTQYF	TGTGCCAGCAGGACTAGCGGGGTATGGGATACGCAGTATTTT
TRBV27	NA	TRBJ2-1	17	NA	CASSPMGLMSSYNEQFF	TGTGCCAGCAGTCCCATGGGACTGATGAGCTCCTACAATGAGCAGTTCTTC
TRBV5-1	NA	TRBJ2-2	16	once	CASSLNQYLNTGELFF	TGCGCCAGCAGCTTGAATCAATACTTGAACACCGGGGAGCTGTTTTTT
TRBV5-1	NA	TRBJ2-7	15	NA	CASSFRRDNIYEQYF	TGCGCCAGCAGCTTCCGCCGGGACAACATCTACGAGCAGTACTTC
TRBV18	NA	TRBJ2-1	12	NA	CASSLSINEQFF	TGTGCCAGCTCACTTAGTATCAATGAGCAGTTCTTC
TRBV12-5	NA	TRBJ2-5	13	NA	CASGLSGEETQYF	TGTGCTAGTGGTTTATCAGGGGAAGAGACCCAGTACTTC
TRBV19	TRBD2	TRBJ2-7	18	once	CASSSSPMGAGVTYEQYF	TGTGCCAGTAGTTCCAGCCCCATGGGAGCGGGGGTAACCTACGAGCAGTACTTC
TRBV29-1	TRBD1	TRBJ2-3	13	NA	CSVGQISTDTQYF	TGCAGCGTGGGACAGATATCCACAGATACGCAGTATTTT
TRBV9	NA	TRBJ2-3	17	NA	CASSAQGGGKLADTQYF	TGTGCCAGCAGCGCCCAAGGGGGGGGCAAGTTGGCAGATACGCAGTATTTT